Presented here are 23 T cell receptor beta chains from one specimen sequenced in a study of PD-1 blockade in classical Hodgkin lymphoma (dated by TCRdb to about 2020). Libraries were built with the immunoSEQ multiplex PCR assay. Entries here come from immuneACCESS through TCRdb and include only in-frame sequences with V and J called. Some clones fail to appear in such tables; in the studies checked, an unresolved V gene covers under half of the shortfall, and the cause of the remainder is unknown. Within this sample are about 21,000 clones, with about 80% of them counted one time only. The ten largest make up over 15% of the sample. The time point label on this specimen signifies: cycle 4 day 1 (C4D1), after less than 7 weeks of nivolumab. Every trial patient had relapsed after autologous stem cell transplantation, and cohorts A, B and C differed in prior brentuximab vedotin exposure. The material was peripheral blood mononuclear cells (PBMCs), obtained before the fourth cycle of nivolumab. The receptors derive from a human donor with classical Hodgkin lymphoma.

This sequence joins TRBV6-1 and TRBJ1-1, with a possible D match to TRBD1 (5 bases). Trimming took 6 bases from V and 4 from J, leaving 15 bases between them. The CDR3 extends over 14 amino acids. Germline loops: CDR1 MNHNS, CDR2 SASEGT. The CDR3 coding sequence is TGTGCCAGCAGAGACACGACGGGGGGCACTGAAGCTTTCTTT. Translating gives CASRDTTGGTEAFF.

The chain combines TRBV6-1 with TRBJ2-1, with D uncertain. Trimming shortened V by 1 base and J by 4 bases, and 8 bases separated the two germline ends. Germline assignment: CDR1 MNHNS and CDR2 SASEGT. This CDR3 has 14 amino acids. The CDR3 reads CASSEVQLYNEQFF. In nucleotides, the CDR3 is TGTGCCAGCAGTGAAGTGCAGTTATACAATGAGCAGTTCTTC.

This clone is categorized as medium-sized. The V call is TRBV27, the J call TRBJ1-5; maybe TRBD1 (5 bases). Germline V gene lookup returns CDR1 MNHEY and CDR2 SMNVEV (reference sequence). This CDR3 has 15 amino acids. With 2 bases removed from V and 2 bases from J, the gap between germline ends came to 10 bases. The CDR3 region is CASSLTGNGNQPQHF. CDR3 sequence (DNA): TGTGCCAGCAGTTTAACAGGAAACGGCAATCAGCCCCAGCATTTT.

This clone was seen a few times. The chain recombines TRBV9 with TRBJ2-1, with 7 nucleotides matching TRBD2. Germline trimming cut 2 bases from V and 1 base from J; bases unmatched to any gene: 3. CDR3 length: 15 amino acids. The germline V gene has CDR1 SGDLS and CDR2 YYNGEE. The CDR3 region has the DNA TGTGCCAGCAGCGTCCTAGCGGAATCCTACAATGAGCAGTTCTTC. This translates into CASSVLAESYNEQFF.

The CDR3 loop reads CASSSLSEQYF. In nucleotides, the CDR3 is TGTGCCAGCAGCTCCCTGAGCGAGCAGTACTTC. The V call is TRBV5-6, the J call TRBJ2-7; no definite D call. This CDR3 comprises 11 residues. Per germline, CDR1 SGHDT and CDR2 YYEEEE. Trimming pared 3 bases from V and 6 bases from J, leaving 7 bases between. Using reference TRBV5-6 and TRBJ2-7 for the parts outside the CDR3, the full variable domain is DAGVTQSPTHLIKTRGQQVTLRCSPKSGHDTVSWYQQALGQGPQFIFQYYEEEERQRGNFPDRFSGHQFPNYSSELNVNALLLGDSALYLCASSSLSEQYFGPGTRLTVT.

This clone was counted once. Germline is not matched at one junction end, which may reflect a read error. J is TRBJ2-1 and V is TRBV27, with D perhaps matching TRBD2 (6 bases). CDR3 length: 14 amino acids. Germline V CDR1 and CDR2: MNHEY, SMNVEV (reference sequence). CDR3 nucleotides: TGTGCCAGCAGTCCCGGTGCGGGATACACTGAGCAGTTCTTC. Its protein product is CASSPGAGYTEQFF.

This clone was detected only once. This chain links TRBV7-8 with TRBJ2-7, with 11 bases that match TRBD2. V lost 2 bases, J lost 1 base, and 4 bases stayed unmatched. The germline V gene has CDR1 SGHVS and CDR2 FQNEAQ. This CDR3 contains 16 residues. CDR3 residues: CASSLMTSGASYEQYF. The CDR3 coding sequence is TGTGCCAGCAGCTTAATGACTAGCGGGGCTTCCTACGAGCAGTACTTC. Full variable domain (remainder filled in from reference TRBV7-8 and TRBJ2-7): GAGVSQSPRYKVAKRGQDVALRCDPISGHVSLFWYQQALGQGPEFLTYFQNEAQLDKSGLPSDRFFAERPEGSVSTLKIQRTQQEDSAVYLCASSLMTSGASYEQYFGPGTRLTVT.

This clone was counted a few times. The chain carries TRBV15 and TRBJ2-2, with unresolved D. V lost 5 bases and J 5 bases, leaving 12 bases between the germline ends. CDR1 and CDR2 from the germline V gene are LNHNV and YYDKDF (reference sequence). The CDR3 is 14 residues long. CDR3 amino acids: CATSWAQSTGELFF. DNA of the CDR3: TGTGCCACCAGCTGGGCACAATCTACCGGGGAGCTGTTTTTT.

This chain links TRBV27 with TRBJ2-1; tentative D call: TRBD1 (5 bases). The CDR3 loop spans 19 amino acids. Trimming shortened V by 3 bases and J by 3 bases, and 24 bases separated the two germline ends. Germline V gives CDR1 MNHEY, CDR2 SMNVEV (reference sequence). The chain's CDR3 is CASSFDLGSGVGHYNEQFF. The CDR3 nucleotides are TGTGCCAGCAGTTTCGACCTCGGGTCTGGGGTAGGACACTACAATGAGCAGTTCTTC.

The genes are TRBV18 and TRBJ2-1; 7 positions match TRBD2. Looked up from germline, CDR1 is KGHSH and CDR2 is LQKENI. The length of the CDR3 is 15 residues. The V gene end was trimmed by 5 bases and the J gene end by 0 bases; junction bases not matched to a gene: 4. CDR3 coding DNA: TGTGCCAGCTCAAGCCTAGCGGCCTCCTACAATGAGCAGTTCTTC. It encodes CASSSLAASYNEQFF.

The rearrangement links TRBV6-5 to TRBJ2-7, with TRBD2 matching over 7 bases. CDR3 length equals 16 residues. The junction had 5 bases not matched to a gene; V was cut back by 0 bases and J by 0 bases. Germline V lookup: CDR1 MNHEY, CDR2 SVGAGI. The CDR3 loop is CASSYSGGFSSYEQYF. In DNA, the CDR3 is TGTGCCAGCAGTTACTCGGGGGGGTTCTCCTCCTACGAGCAGTACTTC.

Comments on this clone: The same CDR3 is also encoded by other DNA sequences in this sample. The CDR3 here is CASRGQPNTEAFF. CDR3 coding DNA: TGTGCCAGCAGGGGACAGCCGAACACTGAAGCTTTCTTT. The chain couples TRBV2 to TRBJ1-1; 7 positions agree with TRBD1. The CDR3 runs to 13 residues. V shed 6 bases and J 1 base; nucleotides not matched to a gene: 2. Germline CDR1 and CDR2: SNHLY and FYNNEI.

The J gene is TRBJ2-7, the V gene TRBV7-9; D uncertain. Germline-derived CDR1 and CDR2 are SEHNR and FQNEAQ (reference sequence). V lost 2 bases and J 2 bases, leaving 7 bases between the germline ends. The CDR3 loop spans 13 amino acids. CDR3 coding DNA: TGTGCCAGCAGCTTACGGTATCCCTACGAGCAGTACTTC. Its translation is CASSLRYPYEQYF.

A single count supports this clone. J is TRBJ1-4 and V is TRBV6-6; 8 bases agree with TRBD1. The CDR3 sequence is 15 residues long. Unmatched junction bases numbered 7, after V lost 2 bases and J lost 8 bases. Germline V gives CDR1 MNHNY, CDR2 SVGAGI (reference sequence). The CDR3 DNA sequence: TGTGCCAGCAGTTACCAGACAGGGGAGTACGAAAAACTGTTTTTT. This gives the protein CASSYQTGEYEKLFF.

The rearrangement uses TRBV18 and TRBJ2-7, with TRBD2 matching over 11 bases. Looked up from germline, CDR1 is KGHSH and CDR2 is LQKENI. This CDR3 has 14 residues. Unmatched junction bases numbered 2, after V lost 1 base and J lost 6 bases. The CDR3 DNA reads as TGTGCCAGCTCACCACTAGGGACTAGCGGCGAGCAGTACTTC. This sequence encodes CASSPLGTSGEQYF.

The J gene is TRBJ2-5, the V gene TRBV10-2; D assignment may be TRBD1 or TRBD2 (6 bases each). CDR3 length: 14 amino acids. The germline V and J ends were trimmed by 10 bases and 6 bases, with 21 bases remaining between them. Germline V gene data show CDR1 as WSHSY and CDR2 as SAAADI. CDR3 DNA sequence: TGCGCCACCTTACTAGCCTTGGGGGGCAAGACCCAGTACTTC. Translated: CATLLALGGKTQYF.

The chain uses TRBV7-9 and TRBJ2-7, with 8 bases matching TRBD1. Germline CDR1 and CDR2: SEHNR and FQNEAQ (reference sequence). This CDR3 spans 15 amino acids. The V gene end was trimmed by 5 bases and the J gene end by 2 bases; junction bases not matched to a gene: 8. CDR3 DNA: TGTGCCAGCAGCAACACAGGGGGTTGGGCCTACGAGCAGTACTTC. Encoded protein: CASSNTGGWAYEQYF.

This rearrangement joins TRBV30 to TRBJ2-2; D may be TRBD1 (5 bases). CDR1 and CDR2 (germline): GTSNPN, SVGIG (reference sequence). CDR3 length: 14 residues. V was pared by 0 bases and J by 5 bases, with 10 bases between. As DNA, the CDR3 is TGTGCCTGGAGTGTGGCAGGGTCGACCGGGGAGCTGTTTTTT. The encoded protein is CAWSVAGSTGELFF.

A remark on this clone: A junction boundary mismatches the germline segment, possibly from a read error. The rearrangement uses TRBV7-8 and TRBJ2-2; 14 bases fit TRBD2. Germline lookup yields CDR1 SGHVS and CDR2 FQNEAQ. The CDR3 covers 20 residues. As DNA, the CDR3 is TGTGCCAACAGCTCTCGATTAGCCGGACTAGCGGGAGGAAACACCGGGGAGCTGTTTTTT. Its translation is CANSSRLAGLAGGNTGELFF.

J is TRBJ2-1 and V is TRBV27; 11 bases are a match to TRBD2. Losses at the gene ends were 5 bases for V and 4 bases for J; bases not matched to a gene: 7. Germline V gene data show CDR1 as MNHEY and CDR2 as SMNVEV (reference sequence). The CDR3 contains 16 residues. CDR3 amino acids: CASSPPGLAEYNEQFF. CDR3 in DNA: TGTGCCAGCAGTCCTCCGGGACTAGCGGAGTACAATGAGCAGTTCTTC.

The V gene is TRBV5-5, the J gene TRBJ2-5; 12 bases align to TRBD1. The CDR3 length is 15 residues. After removal of 4 bases from V and 4 bases from J, the junction contained 5 bases not matched to a gene. Germline CDR1 SGHKS, CDR2 YYEKEE (reference sequence). The CDR3 is CASSAGQGATETQYF. The CDR3 DNA reads as TGTGCCAGCAGCGCGGGACAGGGGGCCACAGAGACCCAGTACTTC.

The chain carries TRBV28 and TRBJ2-1; no reliable D call. V gave up 4 bases and J gave up 7 bases, with 11 bases separating them. CDR3 length equals 13 residues. Germline lookup yields CDR1 MDHEN and CDR2 SYDVKM. The CDR3 region is CASSSNSRNEQFF. CDR3 bases: TGTGCCAGCAGTTCGAACAGCCGGAATGAGCAGTTCTTC.

This clone was seen a single time. J is TRBJ1-4 and V is TRBV4-1; 8 bases align to TRBD1. The CDR3 runs 17 residues. Germline CDR1 is MGHRA and CDR2 is YSYEKL. After removal of 1 base from V and 5 bases from J, the junction contained 9 bases not matched to a gene. The CDR3: CASSQGTGRVENEKLFF. The CDR3 DNA reads TGCGCCAGCAGCCAAGGGACAGGGAGGGTGGAGAATGAAAAACTGTTTTTT.